The 11 T cell receptor beta chains given below trace back to one sample, sequenced in a study of blood T cell repertoires in COVID-19. Method: immunoSEQ multiplex PCR; TCRdb's copy keeps in-frame clones and lacks some. This sample carries about 230,000 clones, roughly 88% of them seen once, and the ten largest clones take over 2%. Sequencing was done on a sample of peripheral blood. Every receptor here comes from a middle-aged man who had recovered from COVID-19.

This clone has only one observation. V is TRBV6-6 and J is TRBJ2-1, with 10 bases lining up with TRBD2. This CDR3 spans 16 amino acids. Looked up from germline, CDR1 is MNHNY and CDR2 is SVGAGI (reference sequence). Germline trimming cut 6 bases from V and 4 bases from J; bases unmatched to any gene: 9. The chain's CDR3 is CASRSRGAGGYNEQFF. CDR3 nucleotide sequence: TGTGCCAGCAGATCCCGAGGAGCGGGAGGGTACAATGAGCAGTTCTTC.

The chain carries TRBV10-1 and TRBJ1-1, with D uncertain. Germline-derived CDR1 and CDR2 are WNHNN and SYGVQD (reference sequence). The CDR3 is made up of 14 amino acids. V lost 0 bases and J lost 1, with 6 bases in between. The CDR3 sequence: CASSESRGNTEAFF. The CDR3 DNA reads TGCGCCAGCAGTGAGTCGAGAGGGAACACTGAAGCTTTCTTT.

The chain carries TRBV18 and TRBJ2-7, with 9 bases fitting TRBD2. Per germline, CDR1 KGHSH and CDR2 LQKENI. The CDR3 runs 17 residues. V was pared by 2 bases and J by 3 bases, with 11 bases of the junction left unmatched. Here the CDR3 reads CASSPVTSSGVYYEQYF. DNA for the CDR3: TGTGCCAGCTCACCAGTAACGTCTAGCGGGGTGTACTACGAGCAGTACTTC.

The chain couples TRBV6-2 or TRBV6-3 to TRBJ2-7, with D uncertain. Germline V CDR1 and CDR2: MNHEY, SVGEGT. The CDR3 loop spans 11 amino acids. V was trimmed by 6 bases and J by 9 bases, leaving 12 bases between them. CDR3 coding DNA: TGTGCCAGCAGCTTCGGGTCCGGGCAGTACTTC. Its protein product is CASSFGSGQYF.

This clone was counted a few times. V usage is TRBV18 and J usage is TRBJ1-1; the match to TRBD1 covers 11 bases. V lost 4 bases to trimming and J lost 4 bases; unmatched junction nucleotides: 8. This CDR3 has 16 residues. Looked up from germline, CDR1 is KGHSH and CDR2 is LQKENI. In nucleotides, the CDR3 is TGTGCCAGCTCACGTCAACCCGGGACAGGGGGCACTGAAGCTTTCTTT. It yields the protein CASSRQPGTGGTEAFF.

V gene TRBV5-1 combines with J gene TRBJ2-7; 8 nucleotides align to TRBD2. Germline lookup yields CDR1 SGHRS and CDR2 YFSETQ. The CDR3 covers 16 residues. The ends lost 5 bases at V and 5 bases at J; junction bases unmatched: 15. The CDR3 is CASRASGSTLEDEQYF. CDR3 in DNA: TGCGCCAGCAGGGCCAGCGGGAGTACGTTGGAGGACGAGCAGTACTTC. Full variable domain (rest looked up from reference TRBV5-1 and TRBJ2-7): KAGVTQTPRYLIKTRGQQVTLSCSPISGHRSVSWYQQTPGQGLQFLFEYFSETQRNKGNFPGRFSGRQFSNSRSEMNVSTLELGDSALYLCASRASGSTLEDEQYFGPGTRLTVT.

The CDR3 region is CASSPLWGVIAYEQYF. As DNA, the CDR3 is TGTGCCAGCAGCCCCCTGTGGGGGGTTATAGCCTACGAGCAGTACTTC. V and J are TRBV7-6 and TRBJ2-7; the D gene is possibly TRBD2 (6 bases). CDR1 SGHVS and CDR2 FNYEAQ come from the germline V gene. The CDR3 is 16 amino acids. V was shortened by 5 bases and J by 2 bases, with 19 bases between the two germline ends.

V usage is TRBV6-5 and J usage is TRBJ2-1; D perhaps matches TRBD1 (6 bases). The CDR3 has 16 residues. V was cut by 4 bases and J by 6 bases, with 19 bases left in between. Per germline, CDR1 MNHEY and CDR2 SVGAGI. CDR3 sequence: CASSSWTARTPNEQFF. The CDR3 DNA reads TGTGCCAGCAGTTCATGGACAGCCCGGACCCCCAATGAGCAGTTCTTC.

The chain is built from TRBV5-8 and TRBJ2-7; TRBD2 aligns across 8 bases. CDR3 length: 14 residues. The germline V gene encodes CDR1 SGHTS and CDR2 YDEGEE. The junction had 10 bases not matched to a gene; V was cut back by 4 bases and J by 7 bases. DNA for the CDR3: TGTGCCAGCAGCCTAGCCGGGACTAGAGGAGAGCAGTACTTC. It specifies CASSLAGTRGEQYF.

V is TRBV10-3 and J is TRBJ2-4; D possibly corresponds to TRBD2 (5 bases). CDR1 and CDR2 from the germline V gene are ENHRY and SYGVKD. Trimming shortened V by 3 bases and J by 2 bases, and 14 bases separated the two germline ends. The CDR3 is 16 amino acids. The CDR3 nucleotides read TGTGCCATCAGTGAATCGTCTAGCCTCCCCAAAAACATTCAGTACTTC. This gives the protein CAISESSSLPKNIQYF.

This clone was counted a few times. The V and J genes are TRBV4-3 and TRBJ2-1; 7 bases map to TRBD2. The CDR3 contains 13 residues. CDR1 is LGHNA and CDR2 is YSLEER in the germline V gene. V lost 1 base and J lost 8; bases outside the gene matches: 2. CDR3 DNA sequence: TGCGCCAGCAGCCAAGGAGCGGGGTATGAGCAGTTCTTC. Translation: CASSQGAGYEQFF.